A selection of T cell receptor beta chains follows, all from one sample in a study of graft-versus-host responses after intestinal transplantation. No cognate antigen is known for these TCRs. Clones were read by immunoSEQ multiplex PCR, and TCRdb kept only the in-frame ones, dropping some. Here the sample spans roughly 130,000 clones, approximately 91% being singletons. The sequenced sample was unstimulated CD4+ T cells sorted from spleen or lymph node cells, obtained before intestinal transplant. The receptors derive from a human donor who received an intestinal transplant. Each CDR3 is given with its conserved first and last residue. Each record gives: clone size, J gene, V gene, D gene, CDR3 protein, CDR3 DNA. A D gene is named only where the DNA matches it firmly. Where a row states a size, it is once, few, many or the class of an expanded clone; other rows omit it.

abundance: -; j_gene: TRBJ1-5; v_gene: TRBV10-3; d_gene: -; CDR3aa: CAISASQGHQPQHF; CDR3nt: TGTGCCATCAGTGCCTCACAGGGACATCAGCCCCAGCATTTT
abundance: -; j_gene: TRBJ2-5; v_gene: TRBV27; d_gene: TRBD2; CDR3aa: CASSLEGAGGRETQYF; CDR3nt: TGTGCCAGCAGTCTCGAGGGAGCGGGAGGCAGGGAGACCCAGTACTTC
abundance: -; j_gene: TRBJ2-1; v_gene: TRBV9; d_gene: TRBD2; CDR3aa: CASSASRLAVYNEQFF; CDR3nt: TGTGCCAGCAGCGCCTCAAGACTAGCGGTGTACAATGAGCAGTTCTTC
abundance: -; j_gene: TRBJ2-7; v_gene: TRBV7-9; d_gene: -; CDR3aa: CASSRSNYEQYF; CDR3nt: TGTGCCAGCAGTCGATCAAATTACGAGCAGTACTTC
abundance: once; j_gene: TRBJ1-4; v_gene: TRBV2; d_gene: -; CDR3aa: CASRQGGVKLFF; CDR3nt: TGTGCCAGCAGGCAAGGGGGGGTAAAACTGTTTTTT
abundance: few; j_gene: TRBJ1-4; v_gene: TRBV30; d_gene: -; CDR3aa: CAWSGVTNEKLFF; CDR3nt: TGTGCCTGGAGTGGGGTAACTAATGAAAAACTGTTTTTT
abundance: -; j_gene: TRBJ1-4; v_gene: TRBV5-1; d_gene: TRBD1; CDR3aa: CASSSPGTGDEKLFF; CDR3nt: TGCGCCAGCAGCTCACCCGGGACAGGGGATGAAAAACTGTTTTTT
abundance: -; j_gene: TRBJ1-2; v_gene: TRBV7-2; d_gene: TRBD1; CDR3aa: CASSLGGTGAFYGYTF; CDR3nt: TGTGCCAGCAGCTTAGGGGGGACAGGGGCGTTCTATGGCTACACCTTC
abundance: once; j_gene: TRBJ2-4; v_gene: TRBV6-5; d_gene: -; CDR3aa: CASRSPGTPRDIQYF; CDR3nt: TGTGCCAGCCGATCTCCCGGGACCCCTAGGGACATTCAGTACTTC
abundance: once; j_gene: TRBJ1-1; v_gene: TRBV18; d_gene: -; CDR3aa: CASSTTADNTEAFF; CDR3nt: TGTGCCAGCTCTACCACGGCAGATAACACTGAAGCTTTCTTT
abundance: -; j_gene: TRBJ2-7; v_gene: TRBV15; d_gene: -; CDR3aa: CATSRRVAVEQYF; CDR3nt: TGTGCCACCAGCAGGAGGGTGGCCGTCGAGCAGTACTTC
abundance: -; j_gene: TRBJ2-3; v_gene: TRBV7-2; d_gene: TRBD2; CDR3aa: CASSLVIRGADTQYF; CDR3nt: TGTGCCAGCAGCTTAGTTATACGGGGGGCAGATACGCAGTATTTT
abundance: -; j_gene: TRBJ2-7; v_gene: TRBV5-6; d_gene: TRBD1; CDR3aa: CASSILTGYGEQYF; CDR3nt: TGTGCCAGCAGCATACTGACAGGGTACGGCGAGCAGTACTTC
abundance: -; j_gene: TRBJ2-3; v_gene: TRBV9; d_gene: TRBD2; CDR3aa: CASSVGGRGGTDTQYF; CDR3nt: TGTGCCAGCAGCGTAGGCGGGAGGGGAGGCACAGATACGCAGTATTTT
abundance: -; j_gene: TRBJ2-1; v_gene: TRBV29-1; d_gene: TRBD2; CDR3aa: CSVGRLAGEGGNEQFF; CDR3nt: TGCAGCGTTGGTCGGCTAGCGGGAGAGGGGGGAAATGAGCAGTTCTTC
abundance: once; j_gene: TRBJ1-1; v_gene: TRBV28; d_gene: -; CDR3aa: CASSYLGESTEAFF; CDR3nt: TGTGCCAGCAGTTATCTGGGCGAAAGCACTGAAGCTTTCTTT
abundance: -; j_gene: TRBJ2-7; v_gene: TRBV28; d_gene: -; CDR3aa: CATKRGGWDEQYF; CDR3nt: TGTGCCACAAAAAGGGGAGGATGGGACGAGCAGTACTTC
abundance: -; j_gene: TRBJ2-2; v_gene: TRBV5-1; d_gene: -; CDR3aa: CASSLGTGADTGELFF; CDR3nt: TGCGCCAGCAGCTTGGGAACGGGGGCCGACACCGGGGAGCTGTTTTTT
abundance: -; j_gene: TRBJ2-2; v_gene: TRBV10-1; d_gene: -; CDR3aa: CASSGRQTGELFF; CDR3nt: TGCGCCAGCAGTGGGCGACAAACCGGGGAGCTGTTTTTT
abundance: -; j_gene: TRBJ2-1; v_gene: TRBV2; d_gene: TRBD2; CDR3aa: CAIIAGSSSYNEQFF; CDR3nt: TGTGCCATCATAGCGGGATCCTCCTCCTACAATGAGCAGTTCTTC
abundance: -; j_gene: TRBJ1-1; v_gene: TRBV6-6; d_gene: -; CDR3aa: CASSYSGNLNTEAFF; CDR3nt: TGTGCCAGCAGTTACTCCGGGAATTTGAACACTGAAGCTTTCTTT
abundance: -; j_gene: TRBJ2-1; v_gene: TRBV23-1; d_gene: -; CDR3aa: CASTTSPSSYNEQFF; CDR3nt: TGCGCCAGCACCACTTCACCGAGCTCCTACAATGAGCAGTTCTTC
abundance: -; j_gene: TRBJ1-1; v_gene: TRBV5-1; d_gene: TRBD1; CDR3aa: CASSIGTGGLDTEAFF; CDR3nt: TGCGCCAGCAGCATCGGGACAGGGGGCCTGGACACTGAAGCTTTCTTT
abundance: -; j_gene: TRBJ2-7; v_gene: TRBV7-2; d_gene: TRBD2; CDR3aa: CASSLNSGRAYEQYF; CDR3nt: TGTGCCAGCAGCTTAAATAGCGGGAGGGCCTACGAGCAGTACTTC
abundance: -; j_gene: TRBJ2-7; v_gene: TRBV25-1; d_gene: -; CDR3aa: CASSEAEVPYEQYF; CDR3nt: TGTGCCAGCAGTGAAGCCGAGGTACCCTACGAGCAGTACTTC
abundance: -; j_gene: TRBJ2-1; v_gene: TRBV7-2; d_gene: -; CDR3aa: CASSSEIGRGQFF; CDR3nt: TGTGCCAGCAGCTCCGAGATCGGGCGGGGGCAGTTCTTC
abundance: -; j_gene: TRBJ1-2; v_gene: TRBV28; d_gene: -; CDR3aa: CASSLYEVGYTF; CDR3nt: TGTGCCAGCAGTTTATATGAGGTTGGCTACACCTTC
abundance: -; j_gene: TRBJ2-1; v_gene: TRBV28; d_gene: -; CDR3aa: CASSLDFYNEQFF; CDR3nt: TGTGCCAGCAGTTTGGACTTCTACAATGAGCAGTTCTTC
abundance: -; j_gene: TRBJ2-3; v_gene: TRBV5-1; d_gene: TRBD2; CDR3aa: CASSLVVSGRGTSTDTQYF; CDR3nt: TGCGCCAGCAGCTTGGTCGTTAGCGGGAGGGGAACCTCCACAGATACGCAGTATTTT
abundance: -; j_gene: TRBJ2-3; v_gene: TRBV6-5; d_gene: TRBD1; CDR3aa: CASSHGTGGTDTQYF; CDR3nt: TGTGCCAGCAGCCACGGGACAGGGGGCACAGATACGCAGTATTTT
abundance: -; j_gene: TRBJ2-7; v_gene: TRBV19; d_gene: -; CDR3aa: CASSISGPSYEQYF; CDR3nt: TGTGCCAGTAGTATAAGCGGGCCCTCGTACGAGCAGTACTTC
abundance: -; j_gene: TRBJ2-7; v_gene: TRBV5-1; d_gene: -; CDR3aa: CASSLVGPSYEQYF; CDR3nt: TGCGCCAGCAGCTTGGTGGGTCCATCCTACGAGCAGTACTTC
abundance: -; j_gene: TRBJ2-7; v_gene: TRBV15; d_gene: -; CDR3aa: CATSRDRASGTYEQYF; CDR3nt: TGTGCCACCAGCAGAGATCGAGCGAGCGGTACCTACGAGCAGTACTTC
abundance: -; j_gene: TRBJ2-7; v_gene: TRBV27; d_gene: TRBD2; CDR3aa: CASSPLAGGPYEQYF; CDR3nt: TGTGCCAGCAGTCCACTAGCGGGAGGACCCTACGAGCAGTACTTC
abundance: -; j_gene: TRBJ1-5; v_gene: TRBV28; d_gene: -; CDR3aa: CASFTVLNQPQHF; CDR3nt: TGTGCCAGCTTTACCGTGTTAAATCAGCCCCAGCATTTT
abundance: -; j_gene: TRBJ1-1; v_gene: TRBV7-2; d_gene: TRBD1; CDR3aa: CASSAGTGGISAAFF; CDR3nt: TGTGCCAGCAGCGCCGGGACAGGGGGTATCTCGGCAGCTTTCTTT
abundance: -; j_gene: TRBJ2-1; v_gene: TRBV7-2; d_gene: TRBD2; CDR3aa: CASSLVRTSISGEQFF; CDR3nt: TGTGCCAGCAGCTTAGTGAGGACTAGCATTTCTGGTGAGCAGTTCTTC
abundance: -; j_gene: TRBJ2-7; v_gene: TRBV2; d_gene: -; CDR3aa: CASRKTYEQYF; CDR3nt: TGTGCCAGCAGGAAAACCTACGAGCAGTACTTC
abundance: -; j_gene: TRBJ1-1; v_gene: TRBV5-4; d_gene: -; CDR3aa: CASSLAGRGLVNTEAFF; CDR3nt: TGTGCCAGCAGCTTGGCCGGGCGGGGGTTAGTGAACACTGAAGCTTTCTTT
abundance: -; j_gene: TRBJ2-7; v_gene: TRBV28; d_gene: TRBD2; CDR3aa: CASSLFAGGRYEQYF; CDR3nt: TGTGCCAGCAGTTTATTTGCGGGGGGTAGGTACGAGCAGTACTTC
abundance: -; j_gene: TRBJ1-2; v_gene: TRBV12-5; d_gene: TRBD1; CDR3aa: CASGVQTGLSSYGYTF; CDR3nt: TGTGCTAGTGGTGTACAGACAGGGTTATCTTCCTATGGCTACACCTTC
abundance: -; j_gene: TRBJ2-7; v_gene: TRBV7-9; d_gene: TRBD1; CDR3aa: CASSLHDRDTYEQYF; CDR3nt: TGTGCCAGCAGCTTACACGACAGGGATACCTACGAGCAGTACTTC
abundance: -; j_gene: TRBJ2-7; v_gene: TRBV14; d_gene: TRBD1; CDR3aa: CASSPRDREIRVQYF; CDR3nt: TGTGCCAGCAGCCCTCGGGACAGGGAGATAAGGGTGCAGTACTTC
abundance: once; j_gene: TRBJ2-1; v_gene: TRBV20-1; d_gene: -; CDR3aa: CSTKPSNEQFF; CDR3nt: TGCAGTACTAAACCTAGCAATGAGCAGTTCTTC
abundance: -; j_gene: TRBJ2-7; v_gene: TRBV5-1; d_gene: -; CDR3aa: CASSLEGLLDEQYF; CDR3nt: TGCGCCAGCAGCTTGGAGGGTCTCCTAGACGAGCAGTACTTC
abundance: -; j_gene: TRBJ2-7; v_gene: TRBV28; d_gene: TRBD1; CDR3aa: CASQGWTGSSYEQYF; CDR3nt: TGTGCCAGCCAAGGGTGGACAGGGAGCTCCTACGAGCAGTACTTC
abundance: once; j_gene: TRBJ1-2; v_gene: TRBV5-1; d_gene: TRBD1; CDR3aa: CASSPGQGAFNYGYTF; CDR3nt: TGCGCCAGCAGCCCGGGACAGGGGGCGTTTAACTATGGCTACACCTTC
abundance: -; j_gene: TRBJ1-1; v_gene: TRBV6-4; d_gene: TRBD1; CDR3aa: CARLRQGNTEAFF; CDR3nt: TGTGCCAGACTCCGACAGGGGAACACTGAAGCTTTCTTT
abundance: -; j_gene: TRBJ2-1; v_gene: TRBV6-4; d_gene: TRBD2; CDR3aa: CASSDSPTSGSHEQFF; CDR3nt: TGTGCCAGCAGTGACTCGCCGACTAGCGGGAGCCATGAGCAGTTCTTC
abundance: -; j_gene: TRBJ1-5; v_gene: TRBV6-5; d_gene: TRBD1; CDR3aa: CASSSDRGGQPQHF; CDR3nt: TGTGCCAGCAGTTCCGACAGGGGCGGGCAGCCCCAGCATTTT
abundance: -; j_gene: TRBJ2-7; v_gene: TRBV2; d_gene: -; CDR3aa: CALVQGPYEQYF; CDR3nt: TGTGCCCTCGTTCAGGGCCCCTACGAGCAGTACTTC
abundance: -; j_gene: TRBJ2-1; v_gene: TRBV30; d_gene: -; CDR3aa: CAWCPGVYNEQFF; CDR3nt: TGTGCCTGGTGCCCGGGAGTCTACAATGAGCAGTTCTTC
abundance: -; j_gene: TRBJ2-2; v_gene: TRBV9; d_gene: TRBD2; CDR3aa: CASSARLAGEGGGELFF; CDR3nt: TGTGCCAGCAGCGCCCGACTAGCGGGAGAAGGCGGCGGGGAGCTGTTTTTT
abundance: -; j_gene: TRBJ2-3; v_gene: TRBV27; d_gene: -; CDR3aa: CASVRTGLVTDTQYF; CDR3nt: TGTGCCAGCGTACGGACGGGACTCGTGACAGATACGCAGTATTTT
abundance: -; j_gene: TRBJ1-2; v_gene: TRBV12-5; d_gene: TRBD1; CDR3aa: CASGLVTQGQGAYYGYTF; CDR3nt: TGTGCTAGTGGTTTGGTAACGCAGGGACAGGGGGCCTACTATGGCTACACCTTC
abundance: -; j_gene: TRBJ2-7; v_gene: TRBV28; d_gene: -; CDR3aa: CASKPRTFRRYEQYF; CDR3nt: TGTGCCAGCAAACCTCGGACATTCAGGCGGTACGAGCAGTACTTC
abundance: -; j_gene: TRBJ2-3; v_gene: TRBV4-1; d_gene: TRBD1; CDR3aa: CASSQVIRGSDTQYF; CDR3nt: TGCGCCAGCAGCCAAGTTATCAGGGGGTCAGATACGCAGTATTTT
abundance: once; j_gene: TRBJ1-4; v_gene: TRBV19; d_gene: -; CDR3aa: CASKEMPGLVMEKLFF; CDR3nt: TGTGCCAGTAAGGAAATGCCGGGACTTGTAATGGAAAAACTGTTTTTT
abundance: -; j_gene: TRBJ2-7; v_gene: TRBV27; d_gene: -; CDR3aa: CASSQGSLGEQYF; CDR3nt: TGTGCCAGCAGTCAGGGCTCCCTGGGCGAGCAGTACTTC